This TCR beta chain comes out of a study of OX40 agonist ivuxolimab in advanced cancers. On the study more broadly: Partial responses were observed in three patients, of whom one had hepatocellular carcinoma and two had cutaneous melanoma. General study points: Partial responders dosed at 0.1-3.0 mg/kg displayed clonal expansion ranking among the lowest. By week 6 at 0.1 to 3.0 mg/kg, blood CD4+ and CD8+ T cells had expanded clonally.

The CDR3 has 12 amino acids. The germline CDR1 and CDR2 sequences are GTSNPN and SVGIG (reference sequence). The ends were cut back, 1 base at V and 5 bases at J, with 8 bases in the middle. The method was immunoSEQ multiplex PCR; TCRdb's version includes in-frame clones alone and lacks a portion of them. The sample contains tens of thousands of clones, approximately 89% of which appear only once. Notes on this clone: Its antigen remains unidentified.

This sequence was found in an adult with an advanced solid tumor such as melanoma, head and neck, liver or kidney cancer. This chain links TRBV30 with TRBJ1-2, with D unresolved. The source material was CD4+ or CD8+ T cells sorted from blood, sampled in a trial of the OX40 agonist ivuxolimab. The CDR3 is CAWSGADYGYTF. The CDR3 DNA reads TGTGCCTGGAGTGGGGCAGATTATGGCTACACCTTC. The variable domain in full, completed from reference TRBV30 and TRBJ1-2, reads SQTIHQWPATLVQPVGSPLSLECTVEGTSNPNLYWYRQAAGRGLQLLFYSVGIGQISSEVPQNLSASRPQDRQFILSSKKLLLSDSGFYLCAWSGADYGYTFGSGTRLTVV.